This T cell receptor (beta chain) was identified in a study of T cell responses to AZD1222 COVID-19 vaccine. Across the study: Recipients boosted at about 4 weeks or about 12 weeks are pooled.

In the case of this clone: The antigen remains unidentified. The same CDR3 also results from other DNA sequences found in this sample.

Clones were sequenced by immunoSEQ multiplex PCR, and TCRdb holds only the in-frame ones, with some missing. The profile shows around 120,000 clones, approximately 88% of them singletons. Study findings and constraints: The breadth and depth of Spike-specific TCRs increased once two AZD1222 doses had been given. It was only six AZD1222 recipients who were seropositive at baseline. The donor cohort was predominantly white British with a female majority, and clonal diversity may have been underestimated.

The receptor comes from an adult in good health. Material: peripheral blood, obtained on day 0 of AZD1222 vaccination.

CDR3 sequence reads: CASSISKNTEAFF. The CDR3 DNA follows: TGTGCCAGTAGTATTTCGAAGAACACTGAAGCTTTCTTT. J is TRBJ1-1 and V is TRBV19; the D is unclear. Germline loops: CDR1 LNHDA, CDR2 SQIVND (reference sequence). V was trimmed by 3 bases and J by 1 base, leaving 6 bases between them. This CDR3 is built from 13 residues.